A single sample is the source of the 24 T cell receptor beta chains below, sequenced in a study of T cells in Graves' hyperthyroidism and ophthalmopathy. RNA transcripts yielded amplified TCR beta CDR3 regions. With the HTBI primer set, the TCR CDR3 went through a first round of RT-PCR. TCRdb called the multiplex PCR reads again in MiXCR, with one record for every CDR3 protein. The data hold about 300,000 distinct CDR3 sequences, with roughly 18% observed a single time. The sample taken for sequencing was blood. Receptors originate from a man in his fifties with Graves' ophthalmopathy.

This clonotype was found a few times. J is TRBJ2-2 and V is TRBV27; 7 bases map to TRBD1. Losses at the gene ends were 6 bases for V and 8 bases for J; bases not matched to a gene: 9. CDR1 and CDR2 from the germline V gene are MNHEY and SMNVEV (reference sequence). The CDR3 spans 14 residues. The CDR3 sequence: CASSYGQGVGELFF. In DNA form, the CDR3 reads TGTGCCAGCAGCTATGGGCAGGGGGTAGGGGAGCTGTTTTTT.

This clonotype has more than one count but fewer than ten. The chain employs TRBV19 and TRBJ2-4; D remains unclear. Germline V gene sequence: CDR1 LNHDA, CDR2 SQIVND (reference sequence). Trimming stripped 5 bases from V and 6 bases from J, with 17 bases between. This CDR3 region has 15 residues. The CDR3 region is CASSSPARVGNIQYF. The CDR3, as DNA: TGTGCCAGTAGTTCCCCCGCAAGGGTAGGAAACATTCAGTACTTC.

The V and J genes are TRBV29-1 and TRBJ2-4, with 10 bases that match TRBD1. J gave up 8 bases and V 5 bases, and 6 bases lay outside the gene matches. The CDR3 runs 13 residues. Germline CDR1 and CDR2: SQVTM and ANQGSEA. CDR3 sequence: CSVWGTGDYIQYF. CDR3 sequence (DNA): TGCAGCGTTTGGGGGACAGGGGATTACATTCAGTACTTC.

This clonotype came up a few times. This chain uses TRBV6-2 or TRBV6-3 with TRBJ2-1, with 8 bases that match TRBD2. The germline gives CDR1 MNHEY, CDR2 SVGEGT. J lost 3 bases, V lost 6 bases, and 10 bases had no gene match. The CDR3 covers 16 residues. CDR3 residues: CASSSGPSGHYNEQFF. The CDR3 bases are TGTGCCAGCAGCTCCGGACCTAGCGGGCACTACAATGAGCAGTTCTTC.

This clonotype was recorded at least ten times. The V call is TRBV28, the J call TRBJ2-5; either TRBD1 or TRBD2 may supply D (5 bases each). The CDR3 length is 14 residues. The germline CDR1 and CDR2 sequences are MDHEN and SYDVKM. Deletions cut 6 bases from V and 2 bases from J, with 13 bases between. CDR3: CASRVGVFQETQYF. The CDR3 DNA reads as TGTGCCAGCAGGGTGGGGGTATTTCAAGAGACCCAGTACTTC.

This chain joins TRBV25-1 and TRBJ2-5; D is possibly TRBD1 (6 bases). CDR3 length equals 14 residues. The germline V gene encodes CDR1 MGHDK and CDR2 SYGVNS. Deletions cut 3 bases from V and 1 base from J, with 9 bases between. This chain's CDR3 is CASSEGHPQETQYF. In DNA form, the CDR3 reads TGTGCCAGCAGTGAGGGACATCCCCAAGAGACCCAGTACTTC.

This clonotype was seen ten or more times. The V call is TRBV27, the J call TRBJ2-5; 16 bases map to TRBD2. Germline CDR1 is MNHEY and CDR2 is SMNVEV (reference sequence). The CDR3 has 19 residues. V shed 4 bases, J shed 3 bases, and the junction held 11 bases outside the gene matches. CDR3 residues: CASSSRWGTSGRGKETQYF. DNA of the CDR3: TGTGCCAGCAGTTCTCGATGGGGGACTAGCGGGAGGGGTAAAGAGACCCAGTACTTC.

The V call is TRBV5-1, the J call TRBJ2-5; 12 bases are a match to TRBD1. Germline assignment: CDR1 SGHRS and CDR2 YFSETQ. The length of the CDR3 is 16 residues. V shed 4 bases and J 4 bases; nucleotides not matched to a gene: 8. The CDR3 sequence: CASSPTGTGGRETQYF. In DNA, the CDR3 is TGCGCCAGCAGCCCCACGGGGACAGGGGGCCGAGAGACCCAGTACTTC.

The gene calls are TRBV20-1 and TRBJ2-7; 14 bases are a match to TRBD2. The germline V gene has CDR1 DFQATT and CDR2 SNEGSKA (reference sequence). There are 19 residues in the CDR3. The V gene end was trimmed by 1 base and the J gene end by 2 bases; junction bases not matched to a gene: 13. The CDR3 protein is CSARAHLGTSGSSPYEQYF. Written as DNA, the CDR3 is TGCAGTGCTAGAGCCCACCTAGGGACTAGCGGGAGTTCGCCCTACGAGCAGTACTTC.

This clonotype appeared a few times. This CDR3 reads CASSPYPGKETQYF. The CDR3 DNA reads as TGTGCCAGCAGCCCCTATCCGGGTAAAGAGACCCAGTACTTC. The chain employs TRBV4-2 and TRBJ2-5; D ambiguous. CDR3 size: 14 residues. V shed 4 bases and J shed 3 bases, with 12 bases lying between them. Per the germline V gene, CDR1 is LGHNA and CDR2 is YNFKEQ.

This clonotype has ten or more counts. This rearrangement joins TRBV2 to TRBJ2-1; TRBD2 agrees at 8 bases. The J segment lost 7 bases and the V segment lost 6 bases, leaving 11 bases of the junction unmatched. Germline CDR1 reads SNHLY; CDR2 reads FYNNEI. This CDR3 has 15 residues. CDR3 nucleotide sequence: TGTGCCAGCAGCAAGGGGACTAGAATAGCAAATGAGCAGTTCTTC. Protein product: CASSKGTRIANEQFF.

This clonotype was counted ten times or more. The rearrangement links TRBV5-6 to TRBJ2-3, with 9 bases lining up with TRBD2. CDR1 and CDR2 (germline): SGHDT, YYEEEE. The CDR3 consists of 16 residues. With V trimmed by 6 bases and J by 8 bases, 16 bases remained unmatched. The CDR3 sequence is CASNFQGTSSTGTQYF. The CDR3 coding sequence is TGTGCCAGCAACTTCCAGGGGACTAGCAGCACGGGTACGCAGTATTTT.

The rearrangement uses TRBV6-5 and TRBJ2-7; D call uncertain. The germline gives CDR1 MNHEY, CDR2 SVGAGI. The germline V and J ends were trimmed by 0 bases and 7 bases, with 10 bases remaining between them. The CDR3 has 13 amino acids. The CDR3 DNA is TGTGCCAGCAGTTACTCGAGTGGGTTAGAGCAGTACTTC. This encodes CASSYSSGLEQYF.

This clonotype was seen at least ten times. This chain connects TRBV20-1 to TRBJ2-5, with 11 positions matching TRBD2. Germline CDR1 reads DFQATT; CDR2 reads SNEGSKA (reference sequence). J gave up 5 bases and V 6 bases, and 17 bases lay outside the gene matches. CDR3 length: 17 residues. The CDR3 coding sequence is TGCAGTGCCCACTACGCGGGTTTAGCGGGAGGGCAGGAGACCCAGTACTTC. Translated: CSAHYAGLAGGQETQYF.

The CDR3 DNA follows: TGTGCCAGCAGTTTATCGAGCCAGGGTAGTCGCTCACCCCTCCACTTT. It is translated as CASSLSSQGSRSPLHF. This sequence joins TRBV27 and TRBJ1-6, with D maybe TRBD1 (5 bases). CDR3 length equals 16 residues. Germline loops: CDR1 MNHEY, CDR2 SMNVEV (reference sequence). Trimming took 0 bases from V and 10 from J, leaving 16 bases between them.

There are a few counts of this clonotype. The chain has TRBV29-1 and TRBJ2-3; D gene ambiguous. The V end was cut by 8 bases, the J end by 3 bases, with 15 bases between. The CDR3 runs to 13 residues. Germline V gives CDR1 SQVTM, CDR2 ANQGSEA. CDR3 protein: CSFRRIRTDTQYF. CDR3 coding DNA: TGCAGCTTCCGACGGATTCGGACAGATACGCAGTATTTT.

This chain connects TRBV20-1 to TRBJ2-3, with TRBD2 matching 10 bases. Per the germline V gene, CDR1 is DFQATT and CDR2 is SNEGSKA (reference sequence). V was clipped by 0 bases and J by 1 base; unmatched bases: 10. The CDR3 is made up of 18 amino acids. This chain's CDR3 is CSARDRASGSWGTDTQYF. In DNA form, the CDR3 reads TGCAGTGCTAGAGATAGGGCTAGCGGGAGCTGGGGCACAGATACGCAGTATTTT.

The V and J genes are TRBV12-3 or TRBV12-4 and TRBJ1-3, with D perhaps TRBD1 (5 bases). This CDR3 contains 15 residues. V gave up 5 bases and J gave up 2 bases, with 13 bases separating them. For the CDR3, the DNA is TGTGCCAGCAGTCCCCAGGGTGGAACTGGAAACACCATATATTTT. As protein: CASSPQGGTGNTIYF.

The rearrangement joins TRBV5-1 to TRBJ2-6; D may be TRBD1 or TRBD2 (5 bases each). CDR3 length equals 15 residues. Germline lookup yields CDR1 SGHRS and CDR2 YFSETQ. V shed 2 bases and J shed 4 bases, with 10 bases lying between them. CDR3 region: CASSFSGTGANVLTF. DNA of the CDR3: TGCGCCAGCAGCTTTTCAGGGACCGGGGCCAACGTCCTGACTTTC.

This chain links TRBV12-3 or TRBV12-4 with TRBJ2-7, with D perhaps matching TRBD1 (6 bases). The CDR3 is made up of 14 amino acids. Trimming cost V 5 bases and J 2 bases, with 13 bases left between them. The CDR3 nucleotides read TGTGCCAGCAGTCACCCGGGACACCCCTACGAGCAGTACTTC. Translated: CASSHPGHPYEQYF.

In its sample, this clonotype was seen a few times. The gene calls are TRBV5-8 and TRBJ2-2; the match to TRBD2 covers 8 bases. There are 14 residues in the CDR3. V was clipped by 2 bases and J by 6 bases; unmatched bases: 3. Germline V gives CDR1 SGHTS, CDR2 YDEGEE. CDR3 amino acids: CASSFDGRAGELFF. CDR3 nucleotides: TGTGCCAGCAGCTTTGACGGGAGGGCCGGGGAGCTGTTTTTT. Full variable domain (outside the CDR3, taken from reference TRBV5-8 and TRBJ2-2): EAGVTQSPTHLIKTRGQQATLRCSPISGHTSVYWYQQALGLGLQFLLWYDEGEERNRGNFPPRFSGRQFPNYSSELNVNALELEDSALYLCASSFDGRAGELFFGEGSRLTVL.

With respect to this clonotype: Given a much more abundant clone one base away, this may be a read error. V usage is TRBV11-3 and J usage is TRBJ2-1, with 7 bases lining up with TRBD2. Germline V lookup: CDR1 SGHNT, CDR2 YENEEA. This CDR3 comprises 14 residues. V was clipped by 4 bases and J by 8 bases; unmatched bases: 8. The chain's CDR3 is CASSSKRGYDEQFF. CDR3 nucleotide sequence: TGTGCCAGCAGCTCGAAGCGGGGTTACGATGAGCAGTTCTTC.

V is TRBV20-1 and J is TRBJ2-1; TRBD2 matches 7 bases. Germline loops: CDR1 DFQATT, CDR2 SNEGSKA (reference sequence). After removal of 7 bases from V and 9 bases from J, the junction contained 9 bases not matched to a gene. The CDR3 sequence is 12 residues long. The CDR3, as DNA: TGCAGTGTATACACCGGCGGGGGTGAGCAGTTCTTC. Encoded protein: CSVYTGGGEQFF.

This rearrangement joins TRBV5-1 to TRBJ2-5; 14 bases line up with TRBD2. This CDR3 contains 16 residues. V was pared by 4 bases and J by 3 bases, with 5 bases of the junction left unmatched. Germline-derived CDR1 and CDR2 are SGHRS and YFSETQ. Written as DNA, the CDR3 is TGCGCCAGCAGCCCTTGGGGACTAGCGGGAGAAGAGACCCAGTACTTC. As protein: CASSPWGLAGEETQYF. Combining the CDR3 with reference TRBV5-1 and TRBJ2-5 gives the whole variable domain KAGVTQTPRYLIKTRGQQVTLSCSPISGHRSVSWYQQTPGQGLQFLFEYFSETQRNKGNFPGRFSGRQFSNSRSEMNVSTLELGDSALYLCASSPWGLAGEETQYFGPGTRLLVL.